The clone carrying this TCR beta chain was recorded a few times. Unique molecular identifiers were added to individual cDNA molecules. TCRdb ran MiXCR on the 5' RACE reads and lists one entry per CDR3 protein. The table records 20,000 to 25,000 distinct CDR3 sequences, 3.5% to 4.5% of them present only once. These data belong to a study of early T cells in non-severe SARS-CoV-2 infection. Germline-derived CDR1 and CDR2 are SNHLY and FYNNEI. Trimming at V came to 3 bases and at J to 4 bases, leaving 1 base not matched to a gene. The CDR3 loop spans 13 amino acids. The chain carries TRBV2 and TRBJ2-5; 8 bases agree with TRBD1. The sequencing input was whole blood. The TCR originated in an adult who was a healthcare worker with PCR-confirmed SARS-CoV-2 infection or an uninfected control (not recorded which). In DNA, the CDR3 is TGTGCCAGCAGTGACGGGACAGGAGAGACCCAGTACTTC. Translated, it gives CASSDGTGETQYF.